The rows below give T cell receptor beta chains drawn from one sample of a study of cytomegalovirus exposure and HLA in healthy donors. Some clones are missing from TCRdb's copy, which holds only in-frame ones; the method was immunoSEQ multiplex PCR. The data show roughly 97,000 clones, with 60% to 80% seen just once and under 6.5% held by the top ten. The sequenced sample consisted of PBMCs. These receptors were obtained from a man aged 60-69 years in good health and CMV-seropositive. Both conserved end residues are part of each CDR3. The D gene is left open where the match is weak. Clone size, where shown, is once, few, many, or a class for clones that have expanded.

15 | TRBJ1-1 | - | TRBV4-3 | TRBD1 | CASSPPTGRNTEAFF | TGCGCCAGCAGCCCCCCGACAGGGAGGAACACTGAAGCTTTCTTT
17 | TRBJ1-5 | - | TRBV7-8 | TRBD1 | CASSSLTGDLSNQPQHF | TGTGCCAGCAGCTCGCTTACAGGGGACCTTAGCAATCAGCCCCAGCATTTT
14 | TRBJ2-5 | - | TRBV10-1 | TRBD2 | CASSAGLARETQYF | TGCGCCAGCAGTGCGGGACTAGCCCGAGAGACCCAGTACTTC
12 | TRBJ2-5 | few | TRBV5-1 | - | CASSPEEETQYF | TGCGCCAGCAGCCCCGAGGAGGAGACCCAGTACTTC
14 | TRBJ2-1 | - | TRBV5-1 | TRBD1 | CASSPRQGLGEQFF | TGCGCCAGCAGCCCCAGACAGGGGCTGGGTGAGCAGTTCTTC
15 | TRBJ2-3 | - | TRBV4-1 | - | CASSQWAGSTDTQYF | TGCGCCAGCAGCCAATGGGCAGGGAGCACAGATACGCAGTATTTT
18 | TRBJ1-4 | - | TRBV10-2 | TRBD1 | CASSDQYGTGGFHEKLFF | TGCGCCAGCAGTGACCAGTACGGGACAGGGGGCTTCCACGAAAAACTGTTTTTT
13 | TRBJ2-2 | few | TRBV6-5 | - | CASRTQHSGELFF | TGTGCCAGCAGGACACAACACTCCGGGGAGCTGTTTTTT
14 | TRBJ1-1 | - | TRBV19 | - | CASSIPGLNTEAFF | TGTGCCAGTAGTATCCCAGGTTTGAACACTGAAGCTTTCTTT
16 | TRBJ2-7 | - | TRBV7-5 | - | CVRSLVPSGSTYEQYF | TGTGTCAGAAGCCTAGTCCCTAGCGGGAGTACCTACGAGCAGTACTTC
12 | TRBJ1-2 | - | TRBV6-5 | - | CASRETNYGYTF | TGTGCCAGCAGAGAGACTAACTATGGCTACACCTTC
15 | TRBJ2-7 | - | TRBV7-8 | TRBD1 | CASRERGQRIGEQYF | TGTGCCAGCAGGGAAAGGGGACAGAGAATCGGGGAGCAGTACTTC
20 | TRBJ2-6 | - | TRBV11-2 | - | CASSLESVDLLAGGANVLTF | TGTGCCAGCAGCTTAGAGTCTGTAGATCTTCTGGCGGGAGGGGCCAACGTCCTGACTTTC
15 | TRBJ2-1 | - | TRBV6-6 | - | CASSYSAGVIDEQFF | TGTGCCAGCAGTTACTCGGCAGGGGTCATCGATGAGCAGTTCTTC
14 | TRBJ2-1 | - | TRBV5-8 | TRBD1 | CASSLGTGNNEQFF | TGTGCCAGCAGCTTGGGGACAGGGAACAATGAGCAGTTCTTC
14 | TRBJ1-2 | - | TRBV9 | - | CASSVYSGDYGYTF | TGTGCCAGCAGCGTATATTCAGGGGACTATGGCTACACCTTC
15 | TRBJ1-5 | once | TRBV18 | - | CASSPLSSADQPQHF | TGTGCCAGCTCACCCCTATCCTCAGCGGATCAGCCCCAGCATTTT
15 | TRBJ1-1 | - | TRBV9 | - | CASSVLQELNTEAFF | TGTGCCAGCAGCGTATTACAGGAATTGAACACTGAAGCTTTCTTT
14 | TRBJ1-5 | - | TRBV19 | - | CASSILAGYQPQHF | TGTGCCAGTAGTATCTTGGCAGGGTATCAGCCCCAGCATTTT
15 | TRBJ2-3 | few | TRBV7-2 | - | CASSPDSLGTDTQYF | TGTGCCAGCAGCCCGGACTCCCTCGGAACAGATACGCAGTATTTT
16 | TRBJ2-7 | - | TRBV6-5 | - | CASSYSPGGPSYEQYF | TGTGCCAGCAGTTACTCGCCAGGTGGGCCCTCCTACGAGCAGTACTTC
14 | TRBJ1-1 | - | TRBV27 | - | CASSLYRVNTEAFF | TGTGCCAGCAGTTTATATCGGGTCAACACTGAAGCTTTCTTT
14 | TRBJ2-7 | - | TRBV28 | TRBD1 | CASRGTGGAYEQYF | TGTGCCAGCAGGGGGACAGGGGGTGCCTACGAGCAGTACTTC
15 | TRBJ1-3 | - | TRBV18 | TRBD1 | CASSPGTGGSNTIYF | TGTGCCAGCTCACCCGGGACAGGGGGCAGTAACACCATATATTTT
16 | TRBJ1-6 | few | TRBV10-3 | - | CAISEVGGTAGSPLHF | TGTGCCATCAGTGAGGTGGGGGGGACCGCGGGTTCACCCCTCCACTTT
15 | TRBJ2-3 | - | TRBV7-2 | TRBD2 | CASSSDSGGAATQYF | TGTGCCAGCAGCTCCGATAGCGGGGGGGCCGCTACGCAGTATTTT
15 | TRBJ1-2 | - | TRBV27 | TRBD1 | CASSTRTGGRYGYTF | TGTGCCAGCAGTACGAGGACAGGGGGCCGGTATGGCTACACCTTC
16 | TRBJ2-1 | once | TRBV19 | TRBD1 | CASTKHGQGILNEQFF | TGTGCCAGTACTAAACATGGACAGGGTATTCTCAATGAGCAGTTCTTC
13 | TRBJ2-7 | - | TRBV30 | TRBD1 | CAWSSTGSRWQYF | TGTGCCTGGAGTTCGACAGGGTCCAGGTGGCAGTACTTC
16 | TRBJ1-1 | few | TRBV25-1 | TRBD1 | CASSESLSQGDTEAFF | TGTGCCAGCAGTGAATCTCTTAGCCAGGGGGACACTGAAGCTTTCTTT
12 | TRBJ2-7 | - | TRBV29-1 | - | CSVEGREYEQYF | TGCAGCGTTGAAGGCCGGGAGTACGAGCAGTACTTC
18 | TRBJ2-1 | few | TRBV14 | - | CASSQCHPLERGGNEQFF | TGTGCCAGCAGCCAATGTCACCCGCTAGAGAGGGGGGGGAATGAGCAGTTCTTC
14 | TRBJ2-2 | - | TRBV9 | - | CASSVQGPSGELFF | TGTGCCAGCAGCGTACAGGGGCCCAGCGGGGAGCTGTTTTTT
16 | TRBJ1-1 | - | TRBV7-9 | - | CASSLGRVIGDTEAFF | TGTGCCAGCAGCTTAGGCAGGGTGATAGGGGACACTGAAGCTTTCTTT
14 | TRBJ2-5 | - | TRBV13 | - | CASSSRASGETQYF | TGTGCCAGCAGCTCCCGGGCCTCAGGGGAGACCCAGTACTTC
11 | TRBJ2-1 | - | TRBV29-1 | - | CSVGGVGEQFF | TGCAGCGTTGGCGGTGTCGGTGAGCAGTTCTTC
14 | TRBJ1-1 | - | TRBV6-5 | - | CASSYPGASNEAFF | TGTGCCAGCAGTTACCCAGGGGCTTCTAATGAAGCTTTCTTT
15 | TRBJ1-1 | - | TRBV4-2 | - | CASSQDGALNTEAFF | TGTGCCAGCAGCCAAGATGGGGCACTGAACACTGAAGCTTTCTTT
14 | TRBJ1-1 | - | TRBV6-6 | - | CASSRTERNTEAFF | TGTGCCAGCAGTCGGACAGAACGGAACACTGAAGCTTTCTTT
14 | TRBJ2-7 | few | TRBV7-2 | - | CASSLGGPPYEQYF | TGTGCCAGCAGCTTAGGAGGGCCCCCCTACGAGCAGTACTTC
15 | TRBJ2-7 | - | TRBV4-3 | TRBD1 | CASSHRTGPYYEQYF | TGCGCCAGCAGCCATCGGACAGGACCTTACTACGAGCAGTACTTC
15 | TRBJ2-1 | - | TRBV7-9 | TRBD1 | CASSDRDRLYNEQFF | TGTGCCAGCAGCGACCGGGACAGACTATACAATGAGCAGTTCTTC
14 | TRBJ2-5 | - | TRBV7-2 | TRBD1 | CASSFTTGEETQYF | TGTGCCAGCAGCTTCACGACAGGGGAAGAGACCCAGTACTTC
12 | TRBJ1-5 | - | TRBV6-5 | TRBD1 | CASRTGVQPQHF | TGTGCCAGCAGGACAGGGGTCCAGCCCCAGCATTTT
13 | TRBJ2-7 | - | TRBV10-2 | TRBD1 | CASRVGQIYEQYF | TGCGCCAGCAGAGTGGGACAGATCTACGAGCAGTACTTC
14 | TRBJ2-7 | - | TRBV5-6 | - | CASSPRPDSYEQYF | TGTGCCAGCAGCCCCCGCCCAGACAGCTACGAGCAGTACTTC
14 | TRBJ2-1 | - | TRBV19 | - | CASSIGVRGNEQFF | TGTGCCAGTAGTATAGGGGTCAGGGGAAATGAGCAGTTCTTC
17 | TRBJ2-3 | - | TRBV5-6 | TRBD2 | CASTRLAGGDPTDTQYF | TGTGCCAGCACTAGGCTAGCGGGGGGGGATCCCACAGATACGCAGTATTTT
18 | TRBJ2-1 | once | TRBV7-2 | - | CASSLPPYRARGYNEQFF | TGTGCCAGCAGCTTACCCCCCTACAGGGCAAGGGGTTACAATGAGCAGTTCTTC
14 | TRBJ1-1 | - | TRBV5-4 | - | CASTLTGGLTEAFF | TGTGCCAGCACCCTGACAGGCGGCTTGACTGAAGCTTTCTTT
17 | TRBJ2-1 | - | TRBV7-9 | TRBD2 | CASSERLAGSSYNEQFF | TGTGCCAGCAGCGAGCGACTAGCGGGTTCCTCCTACAATGAGCAGTTCTTC
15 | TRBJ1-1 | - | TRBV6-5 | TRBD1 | CASSLLSTGHTEAFF | TGTGCCAGCAGCCTTCTTTCGACAGGGCACACTGAAGCTTTCTTT
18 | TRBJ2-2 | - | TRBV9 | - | CASSVERGSGKNTGELFF | TGTGCCAGCAGCGTAGAGAGGGGGAGCGGGAAGAACACCGGGGAGCTGTTTTTT
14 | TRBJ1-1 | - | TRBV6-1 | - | CASSVPGGNTEAFF | TGTGCCAGCAGTGTTCCGGGGGGAAACACTGAAGCTTTCTTT